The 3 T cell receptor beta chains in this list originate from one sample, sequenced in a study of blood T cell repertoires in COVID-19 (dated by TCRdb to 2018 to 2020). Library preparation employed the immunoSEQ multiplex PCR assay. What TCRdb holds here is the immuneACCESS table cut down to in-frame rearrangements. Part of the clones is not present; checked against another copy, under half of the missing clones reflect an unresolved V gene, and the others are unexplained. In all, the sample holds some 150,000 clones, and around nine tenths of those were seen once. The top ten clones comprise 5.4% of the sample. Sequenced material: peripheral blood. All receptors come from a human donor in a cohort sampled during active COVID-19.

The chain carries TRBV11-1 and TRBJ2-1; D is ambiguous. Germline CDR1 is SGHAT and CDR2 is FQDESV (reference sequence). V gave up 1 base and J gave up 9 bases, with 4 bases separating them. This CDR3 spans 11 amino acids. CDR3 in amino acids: CASSLVSEQFF. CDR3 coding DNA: TGTGCCAGCAGCTTAGTATCTGAGCAGTTCTTC.

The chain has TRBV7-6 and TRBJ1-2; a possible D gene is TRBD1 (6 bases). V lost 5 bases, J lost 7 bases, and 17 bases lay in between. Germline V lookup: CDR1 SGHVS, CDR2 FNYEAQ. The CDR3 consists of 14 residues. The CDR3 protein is CASSVSAGATGYTF. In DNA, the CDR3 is TGTGCCAGCAGCGTATCGGCAGGGGCGACTGGCTACACCTTC. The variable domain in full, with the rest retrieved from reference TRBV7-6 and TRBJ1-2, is GAGVSQSPRYKVTKRGQDVALRCDPISGHVSLYWYRQALGQGPEFLTYFNYEAQQDKSGLPNDRFSAERPEGSISTLTIQRTEQRDSAMYRCASSVSAGATGYTFGSGTRLTVV.

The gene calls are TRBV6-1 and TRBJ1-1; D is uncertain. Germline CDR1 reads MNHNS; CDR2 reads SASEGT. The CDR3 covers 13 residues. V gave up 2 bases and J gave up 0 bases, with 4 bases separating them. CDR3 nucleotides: TGTGCCAGCAGTGAACACATGAACACTGAAGCTTTCTTT. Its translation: CASSEHMNTEAFF.